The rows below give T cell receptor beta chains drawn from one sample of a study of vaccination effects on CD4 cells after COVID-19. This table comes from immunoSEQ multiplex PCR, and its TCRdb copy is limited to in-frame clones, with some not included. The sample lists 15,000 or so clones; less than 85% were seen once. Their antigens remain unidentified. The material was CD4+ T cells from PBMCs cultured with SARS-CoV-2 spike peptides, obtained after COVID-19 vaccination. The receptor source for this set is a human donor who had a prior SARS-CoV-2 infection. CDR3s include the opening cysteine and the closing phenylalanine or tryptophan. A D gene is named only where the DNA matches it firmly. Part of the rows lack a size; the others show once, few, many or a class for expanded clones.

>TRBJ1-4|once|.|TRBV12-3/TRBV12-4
CASSRGQAEKLFF
TGTGCCAGCAGTCGGGGGCAGGCTGAAAAACTGTTTTTT
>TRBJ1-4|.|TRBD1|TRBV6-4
CASRKGQGSTNEKLFF
TGTGCCAGCAGAAAGGGACAGGGCTCAACTAATGAAAAACTGTTTTTT
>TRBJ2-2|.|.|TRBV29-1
CSVGVTGNAGELFF
TGCAGCGTTGGCGTTACAGGGAACGCCGGGGAGCTGTTTTTT
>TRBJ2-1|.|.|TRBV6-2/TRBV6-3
CASSYRPAGSSYNEQFF
TGTGCCAGCAGTTACCGACCAGCGGGTTCCTCCTACAATGAGCAGTTCTTC
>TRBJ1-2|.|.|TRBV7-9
CASSYDWTGDLDYGYTF
TGTGCCAGCAGCTACGACTGGACTGGGGATTTGGACTATGGCTACACCTTC
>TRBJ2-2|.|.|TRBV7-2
CASSYLPGTSGTRELFF
TGTGCCAGCAGCTACCTCCCCGGGACTTCGGGCACCCGGGAGCTGTTTTTT
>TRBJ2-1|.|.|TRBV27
CASSLQAHSYNEQFF
TGTGCCAGCAGTTTACAAGCGCATTCCTACAATGAGCAGTTCTTC
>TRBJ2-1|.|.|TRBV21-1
CANTGGANEQFF
TGTGCCAACACGGGGGGGGCTAATGAGCAGTTCTTC
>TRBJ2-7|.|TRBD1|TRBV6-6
CASSYGQGVYEQYF
TGTGCCAGCAGTTACGGGCAGGGGGTATACGAGCAGTACTTC
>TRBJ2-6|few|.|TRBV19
CASSAQGSGANVLTF
TGTGCCAGTAGTGCACAGGGCTCTGGGGCCAACGTCCTGACTTTC
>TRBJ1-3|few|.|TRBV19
CASSERGSGSGNTIYF
TGTGCCAGTAGTGAGAGGGGGTCCGGCTCTGGAAACACCATATATTTT
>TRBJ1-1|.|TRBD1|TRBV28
CASSFWGTGNTGEAFF
TGTGCCAGCAGTTTTTGGGGGACAGGGAACACGGGGGAAGCTTTCTTT
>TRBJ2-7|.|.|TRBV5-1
CASSPTGLGGFYEQYF
TGCGCCAGCAGCCCTACAGGGTTGGGGGGCTTCTACGAGCAGTACTTC
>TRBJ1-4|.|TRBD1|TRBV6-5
CASSPWDRTNEKLFF
TGTGCCAGCAGTCCCTGGGACAGGACTAATGAAAAACTGTTTTTT
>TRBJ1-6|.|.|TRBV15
CATSRDRVYNSPLHF
TGTGCCACCAGCAGGGACCGCGTCTATAATTCACCCCTCCACTTT
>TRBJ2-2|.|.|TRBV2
CASKGGANTGELFF
TGTGCCAGCAAAGGTGGGGCAAACACCGGGGAGCTGTTTTTT
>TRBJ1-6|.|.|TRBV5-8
CASSSGVSSYNSPLHF
TGTGCCAGCAGCTCAGGGGTGAGCTCCTATAATTCACCCCTCCACTTT
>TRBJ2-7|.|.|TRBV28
CASSPLRQANYYEQYF
TGTGCCAGCAGTCCTCTGAGACAGGCGAATTACTACGAGCAGTACTTC
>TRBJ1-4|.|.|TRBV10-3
CAISPTATNEKLFF
TGTGCCATCAGCCCGACAGCAACTAATGAAAAACTGTTTTTT
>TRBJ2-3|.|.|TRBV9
CASSGRRSGDTQYF
TGTGCCAGCAGCGGGAGGAGGTCTGGGGATACGCAGTATTTT
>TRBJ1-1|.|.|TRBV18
CASSPIGSLLKAFF
TGTGCCAGCTCACCTATTGGTTCGCTACTGAAAGCTTTCTTT
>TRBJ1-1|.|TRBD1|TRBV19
CASSTRGRAEAFF
TGTGCCAGTAGTACCAGGGGGCGGGCTGAAGCTTTCTTT